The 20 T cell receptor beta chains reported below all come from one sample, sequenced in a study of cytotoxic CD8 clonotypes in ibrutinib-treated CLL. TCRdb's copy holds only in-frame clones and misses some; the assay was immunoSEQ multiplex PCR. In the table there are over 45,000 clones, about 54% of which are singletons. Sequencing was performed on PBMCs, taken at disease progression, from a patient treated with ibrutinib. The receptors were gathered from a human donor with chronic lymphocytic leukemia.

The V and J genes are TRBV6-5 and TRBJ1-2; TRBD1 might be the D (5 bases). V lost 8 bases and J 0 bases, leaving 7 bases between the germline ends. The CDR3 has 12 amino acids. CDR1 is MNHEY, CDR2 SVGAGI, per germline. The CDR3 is CASRGTNYGYTF. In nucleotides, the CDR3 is TGTGCCAGCCGGGGCACTAACTATGGCTACACCTTC.

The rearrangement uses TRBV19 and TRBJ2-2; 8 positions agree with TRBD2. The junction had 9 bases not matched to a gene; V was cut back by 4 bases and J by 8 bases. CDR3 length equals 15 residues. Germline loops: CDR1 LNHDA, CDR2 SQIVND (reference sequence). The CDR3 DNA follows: TGTGCCAGTAGTACCCGAGGAGCGGGAGTAGGGGAGCTGTTTTTT. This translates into CASSTRGAGVGELFF. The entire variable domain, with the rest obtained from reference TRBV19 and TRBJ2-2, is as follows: DGGITQSPKYLFRKEGQNVTLSCEQNLNHDAMYWYRQDPGQGLRLIYYSQIVNDFQKGDIAEGYSVSREKKESFPLTVTSAQKNPTAFYLCASSTRGAGVGELFFGEGSRLTVL.

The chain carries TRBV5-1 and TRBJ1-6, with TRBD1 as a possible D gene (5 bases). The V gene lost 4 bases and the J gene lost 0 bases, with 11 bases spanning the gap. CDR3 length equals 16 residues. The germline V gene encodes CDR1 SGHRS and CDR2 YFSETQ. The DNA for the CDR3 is TGCGCCAGCAGCGACAGCGGGGTCTCCTATAATTCACCCCTCCACTTT. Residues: CASSDSGVSYNSPLHF.

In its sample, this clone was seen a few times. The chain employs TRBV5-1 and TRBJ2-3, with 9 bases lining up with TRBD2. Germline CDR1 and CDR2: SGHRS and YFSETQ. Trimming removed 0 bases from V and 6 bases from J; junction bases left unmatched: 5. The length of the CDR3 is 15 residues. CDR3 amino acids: CASSLGLAAGDTQYF. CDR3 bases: TGCGCCAGCAGCTTGGGACTAGCGGCGGGGGATACGCAGTATTTT.

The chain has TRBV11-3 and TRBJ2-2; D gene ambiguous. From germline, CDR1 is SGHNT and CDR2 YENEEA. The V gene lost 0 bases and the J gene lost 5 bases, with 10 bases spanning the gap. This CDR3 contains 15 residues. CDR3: CASSLDSAGTGELFF. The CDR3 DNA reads TGTGCCAGCAGCTTAGATTCGGCAGGAACCGGGGAGCTGTTTTTT. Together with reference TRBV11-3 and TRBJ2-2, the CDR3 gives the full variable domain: EAGVVQSPRYKIIEKKQPVAFWCNPISGHNTLYWYLQNLGQGPELLIRYENEEAVDDSQLPKDRFSAERLKGVDSTLKIQPAELGDSAVYLCASSLDSAGTGELFFGEGSRLTVL.

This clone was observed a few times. CDR3 DNA: TGTGCCAGCAGTGAAGCCGGGTCGGGGGCGGCGCAGTACTTC. Translation: CASSEAGSGAAQYF. V and J are TRBV6-1 and TRBJ2-7; TRBD1 or TRBD2 may be the D gene (6 bases each). The CDR3 length is 14 residues. Per germline, CDR1 MNHNS and CDR2 SASEGT. Trimming took off 0 bases at V and 9 bases at J, with 15 bases between the two ends.

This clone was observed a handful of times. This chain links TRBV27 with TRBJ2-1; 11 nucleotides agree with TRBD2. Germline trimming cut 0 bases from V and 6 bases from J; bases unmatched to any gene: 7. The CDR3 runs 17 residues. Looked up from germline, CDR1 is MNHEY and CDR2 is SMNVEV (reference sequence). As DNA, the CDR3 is TGTGCCAGCAGTTTATCGATCGGACTAGCGGGTACCAATGAGCAGTTCTTC. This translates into CASSLSIGLAGTNEQFF.

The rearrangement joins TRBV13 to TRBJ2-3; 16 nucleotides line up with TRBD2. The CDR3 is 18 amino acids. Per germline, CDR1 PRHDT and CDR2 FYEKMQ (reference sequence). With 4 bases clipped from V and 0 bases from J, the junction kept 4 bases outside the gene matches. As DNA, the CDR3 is TGTGCCAGCAGCTCGGGACTAGCGGGAGGGCCTAGCACAGATACGCAGTATTTT. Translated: CASSSGLAGGPSTDTQYF.

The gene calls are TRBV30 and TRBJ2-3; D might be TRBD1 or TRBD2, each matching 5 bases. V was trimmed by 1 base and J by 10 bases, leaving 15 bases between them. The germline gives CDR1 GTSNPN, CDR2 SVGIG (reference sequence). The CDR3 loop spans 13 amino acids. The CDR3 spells CAWSDRLLGAQYF. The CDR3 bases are TGTGCCTGGAGTGACCGCCTTCTGGGGGCGCAGTATTTT.

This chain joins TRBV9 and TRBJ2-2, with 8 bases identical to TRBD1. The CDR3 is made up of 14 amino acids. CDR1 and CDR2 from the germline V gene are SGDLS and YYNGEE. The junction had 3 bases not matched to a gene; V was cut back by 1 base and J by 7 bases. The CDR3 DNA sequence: TGTGCCAGCAGCGTACAGGGGGCGAGCGGGGAGCTGTTTTTT. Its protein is CASSVQGASGELFF.

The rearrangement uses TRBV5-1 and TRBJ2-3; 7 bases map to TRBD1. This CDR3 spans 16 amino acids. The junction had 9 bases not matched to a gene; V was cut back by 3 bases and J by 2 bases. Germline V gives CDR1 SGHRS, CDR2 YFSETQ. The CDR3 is CASSWARQGDTDTQYF. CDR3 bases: TGCGCCAGCAGCTGGGCGAGACAGGGAGACACAGATACGCAGTATTTT.

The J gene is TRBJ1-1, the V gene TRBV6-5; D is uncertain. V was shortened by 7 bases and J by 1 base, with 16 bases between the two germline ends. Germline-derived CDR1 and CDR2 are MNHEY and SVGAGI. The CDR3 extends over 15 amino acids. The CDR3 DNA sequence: TGTGCCAGCAAAAAAGAGTGGACGGAGAACACTGAAGCTTTCTTT. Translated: CASKKEWTENTEAFF.

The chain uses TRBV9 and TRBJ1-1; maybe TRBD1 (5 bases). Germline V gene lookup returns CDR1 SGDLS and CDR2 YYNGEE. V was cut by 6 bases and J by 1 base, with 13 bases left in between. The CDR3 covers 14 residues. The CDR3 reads CASTLGTANTEAFF. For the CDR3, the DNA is TGTGCCAGCACCCTAGGGACGGCGAACACTGAAGCTTTCTTT.

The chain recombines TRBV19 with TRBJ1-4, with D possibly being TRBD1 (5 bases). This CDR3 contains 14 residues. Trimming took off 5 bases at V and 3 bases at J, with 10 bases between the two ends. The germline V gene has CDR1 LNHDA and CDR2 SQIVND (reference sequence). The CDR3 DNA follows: TGTGCCAGTAGTTCGGGGGACGCTAATGAAAAACTGTTTTTT. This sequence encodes CASSSGDANEKLFF.

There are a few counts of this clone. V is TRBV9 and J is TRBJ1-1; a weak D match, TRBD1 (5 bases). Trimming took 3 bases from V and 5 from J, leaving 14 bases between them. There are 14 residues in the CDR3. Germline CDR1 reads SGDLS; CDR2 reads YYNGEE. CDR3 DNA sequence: TGTGCCAGCAGCGCCCTCGGGGGGTTGACTGAAGCTTTCTTT. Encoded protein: CASSALGGLTEAFF.

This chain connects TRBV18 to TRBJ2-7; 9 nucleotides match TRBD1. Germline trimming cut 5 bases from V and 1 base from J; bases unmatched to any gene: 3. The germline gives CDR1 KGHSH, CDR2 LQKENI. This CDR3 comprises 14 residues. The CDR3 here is CASSGDRASYEQYF. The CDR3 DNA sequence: TGTGCCAGCTCAGGGGACAGGGCATCCTACGAGCAGTACTTC.

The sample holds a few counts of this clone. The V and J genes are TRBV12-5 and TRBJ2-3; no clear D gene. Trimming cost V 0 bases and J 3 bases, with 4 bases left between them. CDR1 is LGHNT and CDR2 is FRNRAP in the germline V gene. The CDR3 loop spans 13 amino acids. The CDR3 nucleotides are TGTGCTAGTGGTTTGGTAGGGACAGATACGCAGTATTTT. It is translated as CASGLVGTDTQYF. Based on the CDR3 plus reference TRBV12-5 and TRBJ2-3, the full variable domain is DARVTQTPRHKVTEMGQEVTMRCQPILGHNTVFWYRQTMMQGLELLAYFRNRAPLDDSGMPKDRFSAEMPDATLATLKIQPSEPRDSAVYFCASGLVGTDTQYFGPGTRLTVL.

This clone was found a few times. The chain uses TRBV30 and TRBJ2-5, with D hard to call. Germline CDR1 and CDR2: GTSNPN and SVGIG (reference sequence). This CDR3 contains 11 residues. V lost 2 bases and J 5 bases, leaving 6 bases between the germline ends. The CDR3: CAWSREETQYF. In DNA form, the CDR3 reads TGTGCCTGGAGTCGCGAGGAGACCCAGTACTTC.

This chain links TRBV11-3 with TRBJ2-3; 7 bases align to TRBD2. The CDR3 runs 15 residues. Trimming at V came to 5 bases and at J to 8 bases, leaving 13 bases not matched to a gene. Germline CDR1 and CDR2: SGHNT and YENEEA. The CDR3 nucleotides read TGTGCCAGCAGCCCTTCCGGGGGGAACGAGGGTACGCAGTATTTT. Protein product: CASSPSGGNEGTQYF. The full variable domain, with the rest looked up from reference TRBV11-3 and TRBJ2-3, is EAGVVQSPRYKIIEKKQPVAFWCNPISGHNTLYWYLQNLGQGPELLIRYENEEAVDDSQLPKDRFSAERLKGVDSTLKIQPAELGDSAVYLCASSPSGGNEGTQYFGPGTRLTVL.

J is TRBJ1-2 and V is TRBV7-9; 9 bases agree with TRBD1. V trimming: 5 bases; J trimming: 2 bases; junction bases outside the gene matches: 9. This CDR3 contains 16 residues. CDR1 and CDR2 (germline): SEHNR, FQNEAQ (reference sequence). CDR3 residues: CASSLGQGILNYGYTF. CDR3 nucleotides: TGTGCCAGCAGCCTCGGACAGGGGATTTTGAACTATGGCTACACCTTC.